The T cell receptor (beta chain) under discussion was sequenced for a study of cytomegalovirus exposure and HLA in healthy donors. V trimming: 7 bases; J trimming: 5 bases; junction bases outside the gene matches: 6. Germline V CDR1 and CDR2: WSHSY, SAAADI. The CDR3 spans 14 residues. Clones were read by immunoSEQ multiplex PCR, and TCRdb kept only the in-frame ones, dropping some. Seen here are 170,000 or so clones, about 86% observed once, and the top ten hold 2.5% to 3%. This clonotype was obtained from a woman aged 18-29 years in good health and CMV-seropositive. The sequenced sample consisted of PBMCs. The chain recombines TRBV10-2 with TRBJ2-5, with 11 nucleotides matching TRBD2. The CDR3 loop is CASIPTSGAETQYF. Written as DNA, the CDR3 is TGCGCCAGCATCCCGACTAGCGGGGCCGAGACCCAGTACTTC.